This T cell receptor (beta chain) is from a study of T-cell memory formation after mild COVID-19 (dated by TCRdb to the early 2020s). Looking at the study overall: Most TCR sequence clusters were specific to one of the two donors. T-cell clones expanding and contracting after mild COVID-19 in a couple of donors were tracked by longitudinal TCRalpha and TCRbeta repertoire sequencing. The cohort was made up of two young adult volunteers, one female and one male, who were previously healthy. Overall results and qualifications from the work: SARS-CoV-2 specificity was not confirmed for the second-wave clones peaking on day 37. Some responding clones were detected in pre-infection memory, which suggested that pre-existing cross-reactive memory T cells had joined the SARS-CoV-2 response. The study included only a couple of mild cases, and larger cohorts that include severe cases with pre-infection samples were judged to be necessary. Clones contracting from day 15 to 85 had balanced CD4/CD8 phenotypes, while a second wave expanding from day 15 to 37 was biased towards CD4+. Contracting CD4+ clones turned up mainly in the CM and EM memory subsets, whereas EMRA was where CD8+ clones were enriched.

A note on this clonotype: Its antigen target is currently unknown. The record has no base qualities; no much larger clone is one base away.

The sample was run on an Illumina NovaSeq 6000. TCRalpha and TCRbeta cDNA libraries were built by 5'RACE with constant-segment primers, adding sample barcodes and unique molecular identifiers. RNA was extracted from every sample with Trizol reagent. Library amplification was performed in two PCR steps, and a second sample barcode and Illumina TruSeq adapters were introduced in the second step. The libraries were sequenced on an Illumina NovaSeq using 2 x 150 bp paired-end reads. Per the authors' processing: The reads were demultiplexed and collapsed into UMI-guided consensus sequences using migec v1.2.7. Using mixcr v2.1.11, the UMI consensuses were aligned to TRA and TRB V and J templates and assembled into clonotypes. A clonotype was counted as expanded or contracted only when both edgeR and NoisET called the clonotype significant, with the noise models trained on biological replicates. edgeR calls used a false discovery rate-adjusted p below 0.01 and a log2 fold-change threshold of 1. As an exploratory analysis of dynamics, max-normalized trajectories of the 1000 most abundant clonotypes were examined by PCA with hierarchical clustering. The CD4 or CD8 phenotype of responding clones was assigned using the separately sequenced CD4+ and CD8+ repertoires. The public sequencing data were trimmed at Q25 with fastp and processed into clonotypes with MiXCR by TCRdb, which kept only in-frame beta chains. When rows share a CDR3 protein, they turn into one entry using the most common DNA and genes. The V and J calls and clone size are TCRdb's, not the authors'. The table for this sample lists some 330,000 distinct CDR3 sequences; around a fifth of them were counted only once. The ten largest make up 12% of the sample.

Per the germline V gene (reference sequence), DFQATT is the CDR1 and SNEGSKA is the CDR2. The CDR3 spans 13 residues, from the cysteine through the phenylalanine. Solely the CDR3 DNA is kept, with 39 bases framed from the first base. Trimming accounts for 4 bases at V and 2 bases at J, while the number of junction bases matched to no gene is 5. Ficoll-Paque density gradient centrifugation was used to isolate PBMCs. The TCR originated in an adult woman who had mild COVID-19 (a few samples of this study predate the infection). The sample titles of this study are shuffled in the database, so cell type and time point are left out; the donor was told from shared clones. Sequencing was carried out using PBMCs or a T cell subset sorted from them (not recorded which). Rearrangement joined TRBV20-1 to TRBJ2-7, with 7 bases aligning to TRBD2. The CDR3 protein: CSANPSGTYEQYF. Read as DNA, the sequence is TGCAGTGCTAACCCCAGCGGGACCTACGAGCAGTACTTC.